These 25 T cell receptor beta chains were all obtained from the same sample, sequenced in a study of blood T cell repertoires in COVID-19. Generated by immunoSEQ multiplex PCR, the TCRdb table keeps only in-frame clones and is missing some. The sample consists of about 90,000 clones, around nine tenths of them appearing once. Sequenced sample: peripheral blood. These receptors originate from a man older than 75 with active or convalescent COVID-19.

The genes are TRBV3-1 (or the pseudogene TRBV3-2) and TRBJ2-1, with a possible D match to TRBD1 (6 bases). CDR1 is LGHDT, CDR2 YNNKEL, per germline (reference sequence). V gave up 4 bases and J gave up 0 bases, with 10 bases separating them. This CDR3 is 15 amino acids long. CDR3 in amino acids: CASSPTGISYNEQFF. The CDR3 DNA reads as TGTGCCAGCAGCCCAACAGGGATCTCCTACAATGAGCAGTTCTTC.

CDR3 region: CASSFGGTEAFF. In nucleotides, the CDR3 is TGTGCCAGCAGCTTCGGGGGGACTGAAGCTTTCTTT. The V call is TRBV11-2, the J call TRBJ1-1, with D tentatively TRBD1 (5 bases). The ends were cut back, 3 bases at V and 5 bases at J, with 7 bases in the middle. The CDR3 has 12 residues. Germline lookup yields CDR1 SGHAT and CDR2 FQNNGV.

The chain is built from TRBV5-4 and TRBJ2-1; 7 bases map to TRBD1. After removal of 6 bases from V and 6 bases from J, the junction contained 6 bases not matched to a gene. The V gene's germline CDR1 is SGHNT and CDR2 YYREEE (reference sequence). This CDR3 has 13 amino acids. CDR3 DNA: TGTGCCAGCACTTACAGACAGGGCAATGAGCAGTTCTTC. It is translated as CASTYRQGNEQFF.

This chain uses TRBV6-5 with TRBJ1-1; 7 nucleotides line up with TRBD1. This CDR3 is 14 amino acids long. Trimming removed 6 bases from V and 2 bases from J; junction bases left unmatched: 6. Germline V gene lookup returns CDR1 MNHEY and CDR2 SVGAGI. CDR3 sequence (DNA): TGTGCCAGCAGACCGGGACAGACCAACACTGAAGCTTTCTTT. Translated: CASRPGQTNTEAFF.

The CDR3 loop reads CASTQGQNNSPLHF. CDR3 coding DNA: TGTGCCAGCACCCAGGGACAAAATAATTCACCCCTCCACTTT. The chain recombines TRBV2 with TRBJ1-6, with D perhaps TRBD1 (6 bases). The germline CDR1 and CDR2 sequences are SNHLY and FYNNEI. With 7 bases removed from V and 5 bases from J, the gap between germline ends came to 12 bases. This CDR3 region has 14 residues.

This rearrangement joins TRBV25-1 to TRBJ1-2; a weak D match, TRBD1 (6 bases). Germline V lookup: CDR1 MGHDK, CDR2 SYGVNS. V was pared by 6 bases and J by 7 bases, with 12 bases between. There are 12 residues in the CDR3. The CDR3 coding sequence is TGTGCCAGCAGAGCGACAGGTCCTGGCTACACCTTC. Amino acid sequence: CASRATGPGYTF.

The CDR3 is CASSPLAGLSYEQYF. The CDR3 region has the DNA TGTGCCAGCAGCCCTCTAGCGGGCCTCTCCTACGAGCAGTACTTC. This sequence joins TRBV28 and TRBJ2-7, with 8 bases that match TRBD2. The junction had 7 bases not matched to a gene; V was cut back by 6 bases and J by 0 bases. Germline lookup yields CDR1 MDHEN and CDR2 SYDVKM. The CDR3 consists of 15 residues.

This clone showed up just a few times. CDR3 coding DNA: TGTGCCAGCAGCGCGTTTGGGAGTAATGAGCAGTTCTTC. Encoded protein: CASSAFGSNEQFF. The chain links TRBV3-1 (or the pseudogene TRBV3-2) to TRBJ2-1, with a weak D call TRBD2 (5 bases). CDR3 length equals 13 residues. V gave up 5 bases and J gave up 7 bases, with 12 bases separating them. Germline V gives CDR1 LGHDT, CDR2 YNNKEL (reference sequence).

CDR3 amino acids: CASSFRQNTGELFF. CDR3 in DNA: TGTGCCAGCAGCTTCCGACAGAACACCGGGGAGCTGTTTTTT. The chain is built from TRBV11-3 and TRBJ2-2, with unresolved D. Germline values: CDR1 SGHNT, CDR2 YENEEA. The V end lost 3 bases, the J end lost 1 base, and 6 bases lay between the germline ends. This CDR3 is 14 amino acids long.

This clone was counted a single time. This chain's CDR3 is CASSERDRVTSVGGYTF. In DNA, the CDR3 is TGTGCCAGCAGCGAGAGGGACAGGGTCACGAGTGTTGGTGGCTACACCTTC. This chain uses TRBV9 with TRBJ1-2; 9 bases match TRBD1. With V trimmed by 3 bases and J by 7 bases, 16 bases remained unmatched. The germline CDR1 and CDR2 sequences are SGDLS and YYNGEE. The CDR3 contains 17 residues. Using reference TRBV9 and TRBJ1-2 for the parts outside the CDR3, the full variable domain is DSGVTQTPKHLITATGQRVTLRCSPRSGDLSVYWYQQSLDQGLQFLIQYYNGEERAKGNILERFSAQQFPDLHSELNLSSLELGDSALYFCASSERDRVTSVGGYTFGSGTRLTVV.

This clone showed up just once. The chain is built from TRBV12-3 or TRBV12-4 and TRBJ1-1; no reliable D call. The CDR3 has 12 residues. The V end lost 4 bases, the J end lost 1 base, and 4 bases lay between the germline ends. This chain's CDR3 is CASSSTNTEAFF. CDR3 sequence (DNA): TGTGCCAGCAGTTCTACGAACACTGAAGCTTTCTTT.

This chain links TRBV7-2 with TRBJ1-1; TRBD1 might be the D (6 bases). Germline lookup yields CDR1 SGHTA and CDR2 FQGNSA. With 9 bases removed from V and 7 bases from J, the gap between germline ends came to 18 bases. The CDR3 has 13 amino acids. CDR3 DNA sequence: TGTGCCAGTCGACAATTAAGCAGGGGTGAAGCTTTCTTT. Translated, it gives CASRQLSRGEAFF.

The chain links TRBV7-8 to TRBJ2-7; 8 nucleotides agree with TRBD2. With V trimmed by 0 bases and J by 0 bases, 7 bases remained unmatched. This CDR3 comprises 17 residues. The germline V gene has CDR1 SGHVS and CDR2 FQNEAQ. In DNA form, the CDR3 reads TGTGCCAGCAGCTTAGCGGGAGCGGGGGACCTCTCCTACGAGCAGTACTTC. Amino acids: CASSLAGAGDLSYEQYF. The full variable domain, its missing parts supplied by reference TRBV7-8 and TRBJ2-7, is GAGVSQSPRYKVAKRGQDVALRCDPISGHVSLFWYQQALGQGPEFLTYFQNEAQLDKSGLPSDRFFAERPEGSVSTLKIQRTQQEDSAVYLCASSLAGAGDLSYEQYFGPGTRLTVT.

The CDR3 loop reads CASSPKLATTGELFF. In DNA, the CDR3 is TGTGCCAGCTCACCGAAACTAGCGACCACCGGGGAGCTGTTTTTT. The chain has TRBV18 and TRBJ2-2, with 7 bases identical to TRBD2. The CDR3 length is 15 residues. V lost 3 bases, J lost 4 bases, and 5 bases stayed unmatched. CDR1 is KGHSH, CDR2 LQKENI, per germline.

In DNA form, the CDR3 reads TGTGCCAGCAGCTTAGTGGGAGCTGGGGGGGCTTATGAGCAGTTCTTC. Translated: CASSLVGAGGAYEQFF. The V and J genes are TRBV7-2 and TRBJ2-1; TRBD2 might be the D (7 bases). V lost 1 base, J lost 8 bases, and 18 bases lay in between. The germline gives CDR1 SGHTA, CDR2 FQGNSA. This CDR3 has 16 amino acids.

V usage is TRBV4-3 and J usage is TRBJ2-7, with TRBD1 identical over 8 bases. Germline CDR1 LGHNA, CDR2 YSLEER. The CDR3 is 16 residues long. The J segment lost 3 bases and the V segment lost 0 bases, leaving 7 bases of the junction unmatched. The CDR3 bases are TGCGCCAGCAGCCAAGATGTTCGGGACAGGAGCTACGAGCAGTACTTC. Its translation is CASSQDVRDRSYEQYF.

The chain links TRBV7-9 to TRBJ2-1, with D unresolved. The CDR3 totals 12 residues. CDR1 SEHNR and CDR2 FQNEAQ come from the germline V gene (reference sequence). V was shortened by 5 bases and J by 15 bases, with 17 bases between the two germline ends. The CDR3 DNA reads as TGTGCCAGCAGCGCAGATACTAAAATACGGTTCTTC. Protein: CASSADTKIRFF.

J is TRBJ1-2 and V is TRBV11-2; tentative D call: TRBD1 (5 bases). Trimming took off 5 bases at V and 6 bases at J, with 22 bases between the two ends. The CDR3 runs to 16 residues. Germline V gene lookup returns CDR1 SGHAT and CDR2 FQNNGV. CDR3 coding DNA: TGTGCCAGCAGCGTCGTGGCCGGGGGACCGCCCGATGGCTACACCTTC. Translation gives CASSVVAGGPPDGYTF. Based on the CDR3 plus reference TRBV11-2 and TRBJ1-2, the full variable domain is EAGVAQSPRYKIIEKRQSVAFWCNPISGHATLYWYQQILGQGPKLLIQFQNNGVVDDSQLPKDRFSAERLKGVDSTLKIQPAKLEDSAVYLCASSVVAGGPPDGYTFGSGTRLTVV.

This rearrangement joins TRBV13 to TRBJ1-5; D is perhaps TRBD1 (6 bases). Germline V gives CDR1 PRHDT, CDR2 FYEKMQ (reference sequence). This CDR3 is built from 17 residues. With 4 bases removed from V and 0 bases from J, the gap between germline ends came to 16 bases. CDR3 bases: TGTGCCAGCAGCTCCTCCTCGGACAGCATTAGCAATCAGCCCCAGCATTTT. Its translation is CASSSSSDSISNQPQHF.

The V call is TRBV6-5, the J call TRBJ2-2; D may be TRBD2 (7 bases). The V gene's germline CDR1 is MNHEY and CDR2 SVGAGI. CDR3 length: 15 residues. Trimming took off 0 bases at V and 6 bases at J, with 11 bases between the two ends. In DNA form, the CDR3 reads TGTGCCAGCAGTTACTCGAGAGGGGGGGCCGGGGAGCTGTTTTTT. It is translated as CASSYSRGGAGELFF.

Written as DNA, the CDR3 is TGTGCCAGTAGTATGGAGGGTCTCTATGGCTACACCTTC. Translating it yields CASSMEGLYGYTF. This chain links TRBV19 with TRBJ1-2; D is ambiguous. The germline V gene has CDR1 LNHDA and CDR2 SQIVND (reference sequence). This CDR3 spans 13 amino acids. Trimming shortened V by 3 bases and J by 4 bases, and 9 bases separated the two germline ends.

The chain joins TRBV3-1 (or the pseudogene TRBV3-2) to TRBJ1-1; D gene ambiguous. Germline V gene lookup returns CDR1 LGHDT and CDR2 YNNKEL (reference sequence). The CDR3 has 14 amino acids. Trimming pared 2 bases from V and 1 base from J, leaving 8 bases between. The CDR3 DNA follows: TGTGCCAGCAGCCAATTAACGGGGAACACTGAAGCTTTCTTT. Protein sequence: CASSQLTGNTEAFF.

This clone was detected a few times. The chain employs TRBV5-6 and TRBJ2-7; D not certain. From germline, CDR1 is SGHDT and CDR2 YYEEEE. The length of the CDR3 is 14 residues. The V and J ends lost 0 bases and 6 bases respectively, with 13 bases between them. In DNA, the CDR3 is TGTGCCAGCAGCTTGGTGATAGAGTATCCCGAGCAGTACTTC. Protein product: CASSLVIEYPEQYF.

J is TRBJ1-1 and V is TRBV18; tentatively, D is TRBD1 (6 bases). The CDR3 spans 15 residues. From germline, CDR1 is KGHSH and CDR2 LQKENI. With 6 bases removed from V and 3 bases from J, the gap between germline ends came to 17 bases. The CDR3 bases are TGTGCCAGCTCTCAAAGACAGGCCGGGGACACTGAAGCTTTCTTT. It encodes CASSQRQAGDTEAFF.

This clone occurred once. The genes are TRBV6-2 or TRBV6-3 and TRBJ2-1, with D maybe TRBD2 (7 bases). The CDR3 is made up of 15 amino acids. Germline CDR1 and CDR2: MNHEY and SVGEGT. V was shortened by 5 bases and J by 1 base, with 12 bases between the two germline ends. CDR3 nucleotides: TGTGCCAGCAGTAGGGGGGGTTGGTCCTACAATGAGCAGTTCTTC. Translation: CASSRGGWSYNEQFF.